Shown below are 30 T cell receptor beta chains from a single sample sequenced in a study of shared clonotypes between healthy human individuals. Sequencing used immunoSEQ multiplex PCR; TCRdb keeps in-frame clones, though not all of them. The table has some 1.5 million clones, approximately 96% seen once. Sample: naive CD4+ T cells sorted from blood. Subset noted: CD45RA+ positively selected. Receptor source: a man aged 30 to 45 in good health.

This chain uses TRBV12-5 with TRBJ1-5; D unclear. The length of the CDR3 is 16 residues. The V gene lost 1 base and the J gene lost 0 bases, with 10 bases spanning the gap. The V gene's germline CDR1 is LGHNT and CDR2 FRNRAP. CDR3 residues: CASGLGRKVSNQPQHF. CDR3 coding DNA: TGTGCTAGTGGTTTGGGGAGGAAGGTTAGCAATCAGCCCCAGCATTTT. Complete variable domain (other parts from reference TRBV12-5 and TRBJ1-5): DARVTQTPRHKVTEMGQEVTMRCQPILGHNTVFWYRQTMMQGLELLAYFRNRAPLDDSGMPKDRFSAEMPDATLATLKIQPSEPRDSAVYFCASGLGRKVSNQPQHFGDGTRLSIL.

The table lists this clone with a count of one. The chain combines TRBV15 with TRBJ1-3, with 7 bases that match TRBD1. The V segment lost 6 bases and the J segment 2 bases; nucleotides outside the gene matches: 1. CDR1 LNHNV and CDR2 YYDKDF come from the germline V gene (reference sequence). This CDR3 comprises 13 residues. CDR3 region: CATRGTAGNTIYF. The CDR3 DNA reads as TGTGCCACCAGGGGGACAGCTGGAAACACCATATATTTT.

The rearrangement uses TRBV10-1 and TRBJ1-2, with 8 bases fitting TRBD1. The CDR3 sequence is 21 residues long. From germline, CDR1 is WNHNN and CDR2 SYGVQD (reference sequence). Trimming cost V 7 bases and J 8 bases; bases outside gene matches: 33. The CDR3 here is CASIIFLWLCTVGQGGDGYTF. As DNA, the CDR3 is TGCGCCAGCATTATTTTTTTGTGGCTCTGCACGGTAGGACAGGGAGGGGACGGCTACACCTTC.

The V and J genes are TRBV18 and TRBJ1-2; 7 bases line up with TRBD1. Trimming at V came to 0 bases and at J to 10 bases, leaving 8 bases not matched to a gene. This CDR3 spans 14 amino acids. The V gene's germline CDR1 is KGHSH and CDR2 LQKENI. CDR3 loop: CASSPPTGLFFYTF. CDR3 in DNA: TGTGCCAGCTCACCACCGACAGGGTTGTTTTTCTACACCTTC.

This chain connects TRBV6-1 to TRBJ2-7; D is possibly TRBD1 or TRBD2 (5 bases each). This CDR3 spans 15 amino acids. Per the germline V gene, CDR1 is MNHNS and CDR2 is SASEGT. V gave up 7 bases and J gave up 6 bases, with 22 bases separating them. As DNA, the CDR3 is TGTGCCAGCAACCCGCGAGGAGCGAGGGACCTCGAGCAGTACTTC. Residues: CASNPRGARDLEQYF.

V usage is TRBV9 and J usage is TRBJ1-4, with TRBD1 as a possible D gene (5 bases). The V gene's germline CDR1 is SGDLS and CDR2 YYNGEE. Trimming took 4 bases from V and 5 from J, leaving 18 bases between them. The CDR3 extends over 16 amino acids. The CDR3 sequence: CASSPRGGPLNEKLFF. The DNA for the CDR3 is TGTGCCAGCAGCCCTCGGGGGGGACCCCTCAATGAAAAACTGTTTTTT.

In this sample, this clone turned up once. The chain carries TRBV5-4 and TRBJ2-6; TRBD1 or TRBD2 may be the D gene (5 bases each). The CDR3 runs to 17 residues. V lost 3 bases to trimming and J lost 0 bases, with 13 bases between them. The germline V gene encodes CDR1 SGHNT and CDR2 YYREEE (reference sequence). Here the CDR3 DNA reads TGTGCCAGCAGCTGGGACCCAGTTGACTCTGGGGCCAACGTCCTGACTTTC. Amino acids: CASSWDPVDSGANVLTF.

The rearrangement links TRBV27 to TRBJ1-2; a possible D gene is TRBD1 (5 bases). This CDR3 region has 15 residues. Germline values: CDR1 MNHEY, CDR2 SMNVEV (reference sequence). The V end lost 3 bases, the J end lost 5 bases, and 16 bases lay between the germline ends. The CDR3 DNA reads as TGTGCCAGCAGTTTTGACAGAAAGTCGAGATATGGCTACACCTTC. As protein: CASSFDRKSRYGYTF.

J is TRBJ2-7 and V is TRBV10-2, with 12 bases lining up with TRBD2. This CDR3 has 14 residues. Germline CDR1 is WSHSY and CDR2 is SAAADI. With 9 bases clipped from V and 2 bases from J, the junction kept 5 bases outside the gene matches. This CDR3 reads CASGTSGPTYEQYF. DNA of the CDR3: TGCGCCAGTGGGACTAGCGGGCCTACCTACGAGCAGTACTTC.

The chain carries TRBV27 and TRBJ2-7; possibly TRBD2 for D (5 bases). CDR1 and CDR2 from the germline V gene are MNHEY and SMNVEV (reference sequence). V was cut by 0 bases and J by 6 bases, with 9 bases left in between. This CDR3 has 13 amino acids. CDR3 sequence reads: CASSLSGIPEQYF. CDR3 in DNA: TGTGCCAGCAGTTTATCCGGGATACCCGAGCAGTACTTC.

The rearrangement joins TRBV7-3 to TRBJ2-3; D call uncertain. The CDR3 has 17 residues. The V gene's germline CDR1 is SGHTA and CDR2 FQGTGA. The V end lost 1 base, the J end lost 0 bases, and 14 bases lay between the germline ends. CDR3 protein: CASSLNGLSASTDTQYF. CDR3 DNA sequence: TGTGCCAGCAGCTTAAACGGGCTAAGCGCTAGCACAGATACGCAGTATTTT.

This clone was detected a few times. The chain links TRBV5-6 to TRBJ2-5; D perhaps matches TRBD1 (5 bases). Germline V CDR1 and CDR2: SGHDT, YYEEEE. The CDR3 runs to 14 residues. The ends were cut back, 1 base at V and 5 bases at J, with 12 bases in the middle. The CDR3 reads CASSLYGQGETQYF. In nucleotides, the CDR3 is TGTGCCAGCAGCTTGTATGGTCAGGGTGAGACCCAGTACTTC.

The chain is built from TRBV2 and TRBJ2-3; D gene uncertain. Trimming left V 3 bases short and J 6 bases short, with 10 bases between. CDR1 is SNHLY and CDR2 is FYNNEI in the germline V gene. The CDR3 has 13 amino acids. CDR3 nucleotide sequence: TGTGCCAGCAGTGATGGGCTCGAGGATACGCAGTATTTT. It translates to CASSDGLEDTQYF.

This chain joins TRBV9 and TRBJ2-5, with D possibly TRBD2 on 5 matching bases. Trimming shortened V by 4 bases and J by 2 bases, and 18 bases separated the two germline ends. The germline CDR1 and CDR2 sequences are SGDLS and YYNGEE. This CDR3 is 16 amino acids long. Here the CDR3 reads CASSPGGGVGQETQYF. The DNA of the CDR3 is TGTGCCAGCAGCCCCGGAGGTGGGGTTGGGCAAGAGACCCAGTACTTC.

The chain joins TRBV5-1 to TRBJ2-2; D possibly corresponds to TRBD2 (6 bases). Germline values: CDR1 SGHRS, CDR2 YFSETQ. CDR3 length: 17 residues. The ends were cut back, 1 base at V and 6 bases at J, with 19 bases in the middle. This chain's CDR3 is CASSLSMAASVAGELFF. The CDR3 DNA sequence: TGCGCCAGCAGCTTGAGCATGGCGGCTAGCGTGGCCGGGGAGCTGTTTTTT.

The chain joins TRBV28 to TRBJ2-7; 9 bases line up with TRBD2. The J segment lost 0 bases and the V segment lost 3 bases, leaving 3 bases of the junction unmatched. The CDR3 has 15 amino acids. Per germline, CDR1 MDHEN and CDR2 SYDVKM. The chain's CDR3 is CASSFLSGSSYEQYF. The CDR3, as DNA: TGTGCCAGCAGTTTTCTTAGCGGGAGCTCCTACGAGCAGTACTTC.

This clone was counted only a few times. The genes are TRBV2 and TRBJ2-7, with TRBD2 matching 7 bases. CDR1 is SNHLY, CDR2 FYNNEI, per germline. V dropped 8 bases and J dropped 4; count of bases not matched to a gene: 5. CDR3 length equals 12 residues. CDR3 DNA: TGTGCCAGCGGGACTACCCCTTACGAGCAGTACTTC. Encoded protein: CASGTTPYEQYF.

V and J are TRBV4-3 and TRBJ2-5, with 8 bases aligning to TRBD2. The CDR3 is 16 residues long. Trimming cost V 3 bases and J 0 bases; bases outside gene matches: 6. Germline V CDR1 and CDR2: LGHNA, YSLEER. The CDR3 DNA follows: TGCGCCAGCAGCCAGGGGGGGCGGGAGGACCAAGAGACCCAGTACTTC. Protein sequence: CASSQGGREDQETQYF.

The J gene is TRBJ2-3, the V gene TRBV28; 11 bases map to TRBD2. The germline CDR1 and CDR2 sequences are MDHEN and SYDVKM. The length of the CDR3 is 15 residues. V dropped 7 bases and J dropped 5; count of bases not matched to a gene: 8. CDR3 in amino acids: CASTSPSGRIDTQYF. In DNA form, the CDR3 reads TGTGCCAGCACCTCCCCTAGCGGGAGGATAGATACGCAGTATTTT.

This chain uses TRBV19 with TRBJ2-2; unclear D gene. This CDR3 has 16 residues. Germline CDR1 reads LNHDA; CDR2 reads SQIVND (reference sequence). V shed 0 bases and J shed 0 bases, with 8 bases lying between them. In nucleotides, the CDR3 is TGTGCCAGTAGTATAGAAACCGGGTCGAACACCGGGGAGCTGTTTTTT. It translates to CASSIETGSNTGELFF.

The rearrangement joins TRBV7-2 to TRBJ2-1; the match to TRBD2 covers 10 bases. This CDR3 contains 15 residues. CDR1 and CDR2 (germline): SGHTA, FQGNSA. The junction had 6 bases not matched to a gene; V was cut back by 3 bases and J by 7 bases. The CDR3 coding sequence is TGTGCCAGCAGCTTGTCTAGCGGGAGTATAAATGAGCAGTTCTTC. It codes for CASSLSSGSINEQFF.

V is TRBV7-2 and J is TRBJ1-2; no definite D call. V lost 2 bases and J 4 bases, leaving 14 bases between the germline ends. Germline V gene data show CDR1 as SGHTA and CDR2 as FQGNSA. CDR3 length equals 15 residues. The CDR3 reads CASSLKLGTPYGYTF. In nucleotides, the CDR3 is TGTGCCAGCAGCTTAAAGCTAGGCACCCCCTATGGCTACACCTTC.

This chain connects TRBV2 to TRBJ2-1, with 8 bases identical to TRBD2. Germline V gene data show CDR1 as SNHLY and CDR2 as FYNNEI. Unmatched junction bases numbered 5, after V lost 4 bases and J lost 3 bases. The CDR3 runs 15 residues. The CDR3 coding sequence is TGTGCCAGCAGTGGGGAAGCGGGGGACTACAATGAGCAGTTCTTC. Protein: CASSGEAGDYNEQFF.

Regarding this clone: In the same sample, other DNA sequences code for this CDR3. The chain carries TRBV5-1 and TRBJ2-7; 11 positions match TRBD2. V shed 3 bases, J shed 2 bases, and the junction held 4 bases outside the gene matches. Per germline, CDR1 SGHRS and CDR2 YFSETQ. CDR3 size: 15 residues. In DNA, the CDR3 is TGCGCCAGCAGCTCAGGACTAGCGGGTACCTACGAGCAGTACTTC. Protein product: CASSSGLAGTYEQYF.

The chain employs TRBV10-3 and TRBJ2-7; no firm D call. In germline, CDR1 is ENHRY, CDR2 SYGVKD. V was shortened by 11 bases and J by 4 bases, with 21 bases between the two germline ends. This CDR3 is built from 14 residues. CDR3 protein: CASREAVDSYEQYF. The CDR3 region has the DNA TGTGCCTCCCGTGAGGCAGTAGATTCGTACGAGCAGTACTTC.

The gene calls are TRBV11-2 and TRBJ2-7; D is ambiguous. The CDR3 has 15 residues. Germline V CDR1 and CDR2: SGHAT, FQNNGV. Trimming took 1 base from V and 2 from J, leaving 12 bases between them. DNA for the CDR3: TGTGCCAGCAGCTTAGCCGCAGCTGCGACCTACGAGCAGTACTTC. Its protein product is CASSLAAAATYEQYF.

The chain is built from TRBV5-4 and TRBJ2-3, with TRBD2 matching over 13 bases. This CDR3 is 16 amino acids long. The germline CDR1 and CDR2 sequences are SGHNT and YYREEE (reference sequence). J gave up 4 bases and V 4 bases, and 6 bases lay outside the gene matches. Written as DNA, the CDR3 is TGTGCCAGCAGCGAAGGACTAGCGGGAGCAGCAGATACGCAGTATTTT. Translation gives CASSEGLAGAADTQYF.

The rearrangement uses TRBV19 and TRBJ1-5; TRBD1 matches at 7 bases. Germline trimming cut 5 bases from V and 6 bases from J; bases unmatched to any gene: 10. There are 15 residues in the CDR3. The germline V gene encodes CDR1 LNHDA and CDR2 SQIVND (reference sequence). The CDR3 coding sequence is TGTGCCAGTAGTGGATCACAGGGGTCTCGTCAGCCCCAGCATTTT. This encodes CASSGSQGSRQPQHF. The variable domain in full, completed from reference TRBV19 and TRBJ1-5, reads DGGITQSPKYLFRKEGQNVTLSCEQNLNHDAMYWYRQDPGQGLRLIYYSQIVNDFQKGDIAEGYSVSREKKESFPLTVTSAQKNPTAFYLCASSGSQGSRQPQHFGDGTRLSIL.

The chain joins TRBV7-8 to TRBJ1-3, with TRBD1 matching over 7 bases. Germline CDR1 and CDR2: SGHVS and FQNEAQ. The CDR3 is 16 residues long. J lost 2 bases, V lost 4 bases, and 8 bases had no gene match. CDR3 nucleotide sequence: TGTGCCAGCAGCTATTTGCCGACAGGGACTGGAAACACCATATATTTT. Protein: CASSYLPTGTGNTIYF.

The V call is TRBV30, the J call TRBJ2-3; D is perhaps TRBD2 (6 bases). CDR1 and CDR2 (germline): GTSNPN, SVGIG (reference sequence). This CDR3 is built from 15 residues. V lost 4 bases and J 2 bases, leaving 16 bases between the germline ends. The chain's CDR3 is CAWTPRAGPTDTQYF. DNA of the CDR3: TGTGCCTGGACCCCCCGGGCGGGACCCACAGATACGCAGTATTTT.